The clone carrying this T cell receptor (beta chain) was seen at least ten times. The antigen is not known. The sample belongs to a study of CD8 T cells in ankylosing spondylitis. Study findings and constraints: Characteristic, it appeared, of ankylosing spondylitis blood was a TCR beta motif of roughly eight highly homologous variants. Prior work had noted some motif variants in reactive arthritis blood and synovial fluid.

TCRdb called the 5' RACE reads again in MiXCR, with one record for every CDR3 protein. The table lists fewer than 550,000 distinct CDR3 sequences, approximately 5% of them singletons. The material sequenced was blood, either unsorted or a sorted T cell fraction (not recorded which). The sequence was obtained from a male donor with ankylosing spondylitis.

The CDR3 sequence: CASHRDRGFGEQFF. The CDR3 nucleotides read TGTGCCAGTCATCGGGACAGGGGGTTTGGTGAGCAGTTCTTC. V and J are TRBV18 and TRBJ2-1, with 11 bases matching TRBD1. The CDR3 length is 14 residues. Germline loops: CDR1 KGHSH, CDR2 LQKENI. J lost 9 bases, V lost 9 bases, and 10 bases had no gene match.